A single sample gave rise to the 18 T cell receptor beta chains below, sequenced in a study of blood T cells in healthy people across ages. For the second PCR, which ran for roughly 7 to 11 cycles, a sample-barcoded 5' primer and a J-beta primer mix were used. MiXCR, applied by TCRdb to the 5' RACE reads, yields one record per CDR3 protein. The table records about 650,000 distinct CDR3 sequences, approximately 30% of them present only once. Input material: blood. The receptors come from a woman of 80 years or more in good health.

The CDR3 is CASSSKRGGNTGELFF. In nucleotides, the CDR3 is TGCGCCAGCAGCTCAAAGCGCGGGGGAAACACCGGGGAGCTGTTTTTT. V and J are TRBV5-1 and TRBJ2-2; 7 positions agree with TRBD2. The CDR3 sequence is 16 residues long. With V trimmed by 3 bases and J by 2 bases, 7 bases remained unmatched. Per the germline V gene, CDR1 is SGHRS and CDR2 is YFSETQ.

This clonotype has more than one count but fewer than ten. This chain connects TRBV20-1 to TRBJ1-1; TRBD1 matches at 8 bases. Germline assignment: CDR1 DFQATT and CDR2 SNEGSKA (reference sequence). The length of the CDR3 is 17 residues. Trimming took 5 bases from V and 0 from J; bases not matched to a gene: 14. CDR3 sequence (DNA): TGCAGTGCTGGCCCCCCCGGGACAGGAGAACTGAACACTGAAGCTTTCTTT. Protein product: CSAGPPGTGELNTEAFF.

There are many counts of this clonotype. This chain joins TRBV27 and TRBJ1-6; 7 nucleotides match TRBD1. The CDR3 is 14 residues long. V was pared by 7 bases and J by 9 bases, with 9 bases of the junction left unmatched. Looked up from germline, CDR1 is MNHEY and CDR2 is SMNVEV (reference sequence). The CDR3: CASKARGYGSPLHF. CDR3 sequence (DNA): TGTGCCAGCAAGGCCAGGGGGTATGGTTCACCCCTCCACTTT.

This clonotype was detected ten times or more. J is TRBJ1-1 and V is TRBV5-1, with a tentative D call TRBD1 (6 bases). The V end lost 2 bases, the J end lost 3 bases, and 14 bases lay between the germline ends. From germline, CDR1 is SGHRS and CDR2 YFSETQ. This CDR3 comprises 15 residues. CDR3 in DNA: TGCGCCAGCAGCTTCAGGGCAGGGGTGGACACTGAAGCTTTCTTT. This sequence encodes CASSFRAGVDTEAFF.

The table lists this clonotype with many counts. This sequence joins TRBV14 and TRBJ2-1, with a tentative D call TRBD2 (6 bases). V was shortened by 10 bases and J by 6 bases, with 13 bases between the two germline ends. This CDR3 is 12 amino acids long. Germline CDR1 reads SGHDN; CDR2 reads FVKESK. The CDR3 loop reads CATGGHPNEQFF. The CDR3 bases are TGTGCCACCGGGGGTCATCCCAATGAGCAGTTCTTC. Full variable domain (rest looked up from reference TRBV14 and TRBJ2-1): EAGVTQFPSHSVIEKGQTVTLRCDPISGHDNLYWYRRVMGKEIKFLLHFVKESKQDESGMPNNRFLAERTGGTYSTLKVQPAELEDSGVYFCATGGHPNEQFFGPGTRLTVL.

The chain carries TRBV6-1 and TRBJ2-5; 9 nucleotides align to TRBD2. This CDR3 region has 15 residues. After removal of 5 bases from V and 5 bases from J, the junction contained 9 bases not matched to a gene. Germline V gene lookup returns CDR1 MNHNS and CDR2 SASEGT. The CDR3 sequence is CASSNGLARGETQYF. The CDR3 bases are TGTGCCAGCAGTAACGGACTAGCGAGAGGGGAGACCCAGTACTTC.

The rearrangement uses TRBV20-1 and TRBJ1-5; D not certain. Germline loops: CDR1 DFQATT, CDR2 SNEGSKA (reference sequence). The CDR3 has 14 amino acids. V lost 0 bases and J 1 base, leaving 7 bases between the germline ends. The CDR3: CSARDSTSNQPQHF. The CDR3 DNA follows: TGCAGTGCTAGAGATAGTACAAGCAATCAGCCCCAGCATTTT.

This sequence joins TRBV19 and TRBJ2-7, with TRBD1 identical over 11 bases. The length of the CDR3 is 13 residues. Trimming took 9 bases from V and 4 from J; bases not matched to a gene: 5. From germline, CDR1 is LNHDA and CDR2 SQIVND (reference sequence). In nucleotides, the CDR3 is TGTGCCAGGAGCCGGGACAGGGGGTACGAGCAGTACTTC. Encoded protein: CARSRDRGYEQYF.

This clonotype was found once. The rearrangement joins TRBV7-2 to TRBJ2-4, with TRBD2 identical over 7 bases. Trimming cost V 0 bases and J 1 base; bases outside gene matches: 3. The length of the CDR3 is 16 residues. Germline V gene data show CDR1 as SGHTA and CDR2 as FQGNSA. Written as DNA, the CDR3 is TGTGCCAGCAGCTTAGCGCTCGGGGGGGCCAAAAACATTCAGTACTTC. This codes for CASSLALGGAKNIQYF.

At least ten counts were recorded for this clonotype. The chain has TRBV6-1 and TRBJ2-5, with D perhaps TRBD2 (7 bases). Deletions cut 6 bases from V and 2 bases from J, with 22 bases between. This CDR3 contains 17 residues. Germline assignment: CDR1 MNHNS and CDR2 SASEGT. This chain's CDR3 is CASSLQRGGLLQETQYF. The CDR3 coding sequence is TGTGCCAGCAGCCTGCAGAGGGGGGGGTTACTACAAGAGACCCAGTACTTC.

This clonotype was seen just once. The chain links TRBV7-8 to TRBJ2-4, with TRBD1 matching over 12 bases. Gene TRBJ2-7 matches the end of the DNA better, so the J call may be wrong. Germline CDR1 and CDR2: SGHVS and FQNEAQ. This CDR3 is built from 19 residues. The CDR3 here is CASSSIFGTGGYRSYEQYF. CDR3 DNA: TGTGCCAGCAGCTCAATCTTCGGGACAGGGGGCTATAGATCCTACGAGCAGTACTTC.

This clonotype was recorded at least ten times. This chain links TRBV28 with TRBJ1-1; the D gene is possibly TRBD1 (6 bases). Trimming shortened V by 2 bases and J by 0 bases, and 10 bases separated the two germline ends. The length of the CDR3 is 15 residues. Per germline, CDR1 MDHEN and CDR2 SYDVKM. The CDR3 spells CASSLGGQLNTEAFF. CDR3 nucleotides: TGTGCCAGCAGTTTAGGCGGACAGCTGAACACTGAAGCTTTCTTT.

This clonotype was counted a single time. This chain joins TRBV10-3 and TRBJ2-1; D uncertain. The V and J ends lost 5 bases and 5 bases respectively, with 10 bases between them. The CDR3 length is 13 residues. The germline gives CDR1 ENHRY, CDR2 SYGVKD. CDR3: CAISRTLDNEQFF. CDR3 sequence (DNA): TGTGCCATCAGTCGGACCCTAGACAATGAGCAGTTCTTC.

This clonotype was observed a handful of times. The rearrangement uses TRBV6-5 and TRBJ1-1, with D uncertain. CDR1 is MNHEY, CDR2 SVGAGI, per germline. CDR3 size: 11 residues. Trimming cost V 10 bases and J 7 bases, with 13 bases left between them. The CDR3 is CATQRGVEAFF. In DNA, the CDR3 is TGTGCCACCCAGAGAGGTGTTGAAGCTTTCTTT.

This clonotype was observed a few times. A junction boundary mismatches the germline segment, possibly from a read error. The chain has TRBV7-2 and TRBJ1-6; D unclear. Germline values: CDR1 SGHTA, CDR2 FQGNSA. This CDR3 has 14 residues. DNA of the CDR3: TGTGCCAGCAGCTTAGACATTCGGAATTCACCCCCCCACTTT. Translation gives CASSLDIRNSPPHF.

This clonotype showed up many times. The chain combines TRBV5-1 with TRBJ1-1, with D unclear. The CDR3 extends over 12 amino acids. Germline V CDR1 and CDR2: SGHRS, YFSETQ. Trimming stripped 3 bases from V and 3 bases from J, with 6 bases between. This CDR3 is CASSYGDTEAFF. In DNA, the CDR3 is TGCGCCAGCAGCTATGGGGACACTGAAGCTTTCTTT.

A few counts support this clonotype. The CDR3 spells CASSLSGQGSYGYTF. In DNA form, the CDR3 reads TGTGCCAGCAGTTTATCCGGACAGGGCAGCTATGGCTACACCTTC. The chain employs TRBV28 and TRBJ1-2; TRBD1 aligns across 8 bases. V was clipped by 1 base and J by 4 bases; unmatched bases: 5. Germline-derived CDR1 and CDR2 are MDHEN and SYDVKM. CDR3 length: 15 residues.

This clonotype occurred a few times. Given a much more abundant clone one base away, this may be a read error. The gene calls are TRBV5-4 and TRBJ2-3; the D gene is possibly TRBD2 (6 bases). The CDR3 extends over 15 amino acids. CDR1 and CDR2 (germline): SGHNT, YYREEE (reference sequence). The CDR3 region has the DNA TGTGCCAGCAGCTTGGCAGGAACTAGCACAGATACGCGGTATTTT. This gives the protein CASSLAGTSTDTRYF.